These 5 T cell receptor beta chains share one sample of origin, sequenced in a study of blood T cell repertoires in COVID-19. Assay: immunoSEQ multiplex PCR; the TCRdb copy retains only in-frame clones and omits some. This table has 150,000 to 200,000 clones, around 90% appearing once. The sequenced sample consisted of peripheral blood. Source of these receptors: a man aged 45-65 years with acute or convalescent COVID-19.

The V gene is TRBV6-1, the J gene TRBJ2-5; the D gene is possibly TRBD2 (5 bases). V was trimmed by 1 base and J by 5 bases, leaving 8 bases between them. The germline V gene encodes CDR1 MNHNS and CDR2 SASEGT. The CDR3 has 13 residues. CDR3: CASSEGTRETQYF. The CDR3 coding sequence is TGTGCCAGCAGTGAAGGGACTCGGGAGACCCAGTACTTC.

The rearrangement links TRBV6-4 to TRBJ1-5; D gene uncertain. Trimming pared 10 bases from V and 3 bases from J, leaving 16 bases between. This CDR3 contains 14 residues. CDR1 and CDR2 from the germline V gene are MRHNA and SNTAGT. In nucleotides, the CDR3 is TGTGCCATCTTGTGTTGGCAGGTCAATCAGCCCCAGCATTTT. Protein product: CAILCWQVNQPQHF.

This clone occurred once. The chain links TRBV27 to TRBJ2-1, with 10 positions matching TRBD2. Looked up from germline, CDR1 is MNHEY and CDR2 is SMNVEV (reference sequence). This CDR3 has 16 amino acids. V lost 5 bases, J lost 5 bases, and 9 bases stayed unmatched. The CDR3 region is CASSAYLAGVHNEQFF. The CDR3 DNA reads as TGTGCCAGCAGTGCCTATCTAGCGGGAGTCCACAATGAGCAGTTCTTC.

The chain joins TRBV10-1 to TRBJ1-2, with 7 bases matching TRBD1. Trimming cost V 3 bases and J 8 bases; bases outside gene matches: 3. This CDR3 region has 12 residues. The germline V gene has CDR1 WNHNN and CDR2 SYGVQD (reference sequence). DNA for the CDR3: TGCGCCAGCAGTGACGACAGGGTCGGCTACACCTTC. Residues: CASSDDRVGYTF.

This chain links TRBV6-5 with TRBJ2-1; 8 nucleotides agree with TRBD2. Trimming at V came to 2 bases and at J to 3 bases, leaving 3 bases not matched to a gene. CDR1 is MNHEY and CDR2 is SVGAGI in the germline V gene. The CDR3 extends over 15 amino acids. CDR3 sequence reads: CASSYPGGGYNEQFF. CDR3 nucleotide sequence: TGTGCCAGCAGTTACCCGGGGGGGGGCTACAATGAGCAGTTCTTC.